The entry that follows covers one T cell receptor beta chain sequence. In germline, CDR1 is LNHDA, CDR2 SQIVND (reference sequence). The CDR3 extends over 13 amino acids. V gave up 7 bases and J gave up 2 bases; unmatched junction bases: 2. This sample was taken from a study of long-term antiretroviral therapy in people with HIV. This was the immunoSEQ v3.0 assay at survey level. Profiling relied on immunoSEQ multiplex PCR, and the TCRdb table lists in-frame clones only, not all of them. The profile covers some 22,000 clones, with around four fifths appearing a single time and 23% taken by the ten largest.

The rearrangement links TRBV19 to TRBJ2-7; TRBD1 matches at 10 bases. This clonotype was sampled from a man aged 45-65 years with HIV. The material was unsorted PBMCs, obtained 0.4 years after starting antiretroviral therapy. CDR3 sequence (DNA): TGTGCCAGTAAGGGGACAGGGGCCTACGAGCAGTACTTC. It yields the protein CASKGTGAYEQYF. Full variable domain (outside the CDR3, taken from reference TRBV19 and TRBJ2-7): DGGITQSPKYLFRKEGQNVTLSCEQNLNHDAMYWYRQDPGQGLRLIYYSQIVNDFQKGDIAEGYSVSREKKESFPLTVTSAQKNPTAFYLCASKGTGAYEQYFGPGTRLTVT.